A selection of T cell receptor beta chains follows, all from one sample in a study of T cell repertoires in cytomegalovirus infection. TCRdb independently ran MiXCR on the reads; one entry per CDR3 protein. Of approximately 770,000 distinct CDR3 sequences detected, about 27% appear once; the ten largest clones hold roughly 13%. Their antigens are not known. Material: cultured CD8+ T cells from PBMCs, obtained from culture after CMV antigen stimulation. Source of these receptors: a human donor in good health (CMV status not recorded). Some clones in this sample may be carry-over from other donors' samples. Both conserved end residues are part of each CDR3. A D gene is named only where the DNA matches it firmly. Size is omitted from some rows. Given values are once, few, many or a class for expanded clones.

size	V	D	J	DNA	CDR3
-	TRBV7-9	TRBD2	TRBJ2-4	TGTGCCAGCAGCTCTGCGGGGGGCCTGGCCAAAAACATTCAGTACTTC	CASSSAGGLAKNIQYF
few	TRBV27	-	TRBJ1-5	TGTGCCAGCAGTTTATCTCAAGGGGCTCAGCCCCAGCATTTT	CASSLSQGAQPQHF
few	TRBV7-6	-	TRBJ2-5	TGTGCCAGCAGCTTAGCGAAGAATGCTATCCGGGAAGAGACCCAGTACTTC	CASSLAKNAIREETQYF
many	TRBV7-3	TRBD2	TRBJ2-1	TGTGCCAGCAGCCCCCGGGAGGGGCCGCGGAGCTCCTACAATGAGCAGTTCTTC	CASSPREGPRSSYNEQFF
-	TRBV3-1	-	TRBJ2-4	TGTGCCAGCAGCCAAGACGGCAGGGCCTTGGACATTCAGTACTTC	CASSQDGRALDIQYF
-	TRBV6-1	-	TRBJ1-2	TGTGCCAGCAGTCCAAAATTCCTGACAGTCTATGGCTACACCTTC	CASSPKFLTVYGYTF
-	TRBV10-3	TRBD1	TRBJ1-1	TGTGCCATCAGGCAGGGGGCAACTGAAGCTTTCTTT	CAIRQGATEAFF
-	TRBV6-5	TRBD1	TRBJ2-2	TGTGCCAGCAGTCCCACAGGGGACACTTACACCGGGGAGCTGTTTTTT	CASSPTGDTYTGELFF
-	TRBV6-1	-	TRBJ2-7	TGTGCCAGCAGTGAATTTGTGGGGGGCAGCTCCTACGAGCAGTACTTC	CASSEFVGGSSYEQYF
few	TRBV19	TRBD1	TRBJ1-6	TGTGCCAGTAACGACAGGGGAAGCTCCTATAATTCACCCCTCCACTTT	CASNDRGSSYNSPLHF
-	TRBV5-5	-	TRBJ1-2	TGTGCCAGCAGCGGACGGACGGGAGGGTCCTATGGCTACACCTTC	CASSGRTGGSYGYTF
-	TRBV6-6	TRBD1	TRBJ2-1	TGTGCCAGCAGTCCACTCGGGACAGGGCCCTACAATGAGCAGTTCTTC	CASSPLGTGPYNEQFF
-	TRBV27	-	TRBJ1-2	TGTGCCAGCAGTTTGCTGGGGAACTATGGCTACACCTTC	CASSLLGNYGYTF